These T cell receptor beta chains were read from a single sample in a study of regulatory T cells in long-lasting Graves disease. One entry per CDR3 protein, called by TCRdb with MiXCR from the multiplex PCR reads. The data show 350,000 to 450,000 distinct CDR3 sequences, around 23% seen once. The sample was peripheral blood mononuclear cells (PBMCs), taken when the disease was refractory, from a patient treated with antithyroid drugs. Source of these receptors: a woman aged 40-49 years with Graves disease. The CDR3 runs from the conserved cysteine through the conserved F or W. D genes are given only for firm matches. A clone size is listed for some rows: how often the clone was seen (once, few, many), or a class if it is expanded.

CDR3aa: CASRSKWTGSYEQYF; CDR3nt: TGTGCCAGCAGGTCAAAATGGACAGGGTCCTACGAGCAGTACTTC; abundance: many; d_gene: TRBD1; j_gene: TRBJ2-7; v_gene: TRBV28
CDR3aa: CASSERDGSGANVLSF; CDR3nt: TGTGCCAGCAGTGAACGAGACGGCTCTGGGGCCAACGTCCTGTCTTTC; abundance: -; d_gene: -; j_gene: TRBJ2-6; v_gene: TRBV2
CDR3aa: CASSSRGLAGERYEQYF; CDR3nt: TGTGCCAGCAGTTCCCGTGGACTAGCGGGAGAACGCTACGAGCAGTACTTC; abundance: -; d_gene: TRBD2; j_gene: TRBJ2-7; v_gene: TRBV6-5
CDR3aa: CASSAKARNRGQETQYF; CDR3nt: TGTGCCAGCAGCGCAAAGGCCCGGAACAGGGGGCAAGAGACCCAGTACTTC; abundance: many; d_gene: TRBD1; j_gene: TRBJ2-5; v_gene: TRBV11-2
CDR3aa: CASSVRGARQPQHF; CDR3nt: TGTGCCAGCAGCGTCCGGGGCGCCCGGCAGCCCCAGCATTTT; abundance: few; d_gene: -; j_gene: TRBJ1-5; v_gene: TRBV3-1
CDR3aa: CSVHRDENTEAFF; CDR3nt: TGCAGCGTTCATAGGGACGAGAACACTGAAGCTTTCTTT; abundance: few; d_gene: -; j_gene: TRBJ1-1; v_gene: TRBV29-1
CDR3aa: CAISAGSSQETQYF; CDR3nt: TGTGCCATCAGTGCGGGGTCCTCCCAAGAGACCCAGTACTTC; abundance: -; d_gene: -; j_gene: TRBJ2-5; v_gene: TRBV10-3
CDR3aa: CASSFDRGRVQSNQPQHF; CDR3nt: TGTGCCAGCAGTTTCGACAGGGGGCGCGTCCAGAGCAATCAGCCCCAGCATTTT; abundance: many; d_gene: TRBD1; j_gene: TRBJ1-5; v_gene: TRBV6-5
CDR3aa: CASSLGAGPRGYTF; CDR3nt: TGTGCCAGCAGCTTAGGGGCAGGTCCGCGGGGCTACACCTTC; abundance: few; d_gene: -; j_gene: TRBJ1-2; v_gene: TRBV11-2
CDR3aa: CASSSPLAGVETQYF; CDR3nt: TGTGCCAGCAGCTCCCCCCTAGCGGGAGTCGAGACCCAGTACTTC; abundance: few; d_gene: TRBD2; j_gene: TRBJ2-5; v_gene: TRBV7-2
CDR3aa: CASTEGGRYTDTQYF; CDR3nt: TGTGCCAGCACGGAGGGCGGAAGATACACAGATACGCAGTATTTT; abundance: -; d_gene: -; j_gene: TRBJ2-3; v_gene: TRBV2
CDR3aa: CASSYKTGEYEQYF; CDR3nt: TGTGCCAGCAGTTACAAGACAGGAGAGTACGAGCAGTACTTC; abundance: many; d_gene: -; j_gene: TRBJ2-7; v_gene: TRBV6-5
CDR3aa: CASRTRQGDGTEAFF; CDR3nt: TGTGCCAGCAGAACAAGACAGGGGGATGGGACTGAAGCTTTCTTT; abundance: -; d_gene: TRBD1; j_gene: TRBJ1-1; v_gene: TRBV6-1